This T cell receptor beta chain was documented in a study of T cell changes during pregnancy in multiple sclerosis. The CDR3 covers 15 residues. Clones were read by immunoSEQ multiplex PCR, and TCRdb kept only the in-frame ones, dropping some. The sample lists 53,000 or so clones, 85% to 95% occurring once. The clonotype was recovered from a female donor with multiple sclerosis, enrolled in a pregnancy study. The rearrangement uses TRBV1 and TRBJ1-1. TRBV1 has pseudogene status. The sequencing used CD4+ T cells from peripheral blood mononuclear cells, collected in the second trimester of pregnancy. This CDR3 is CTSSQDSPPSPRAFF. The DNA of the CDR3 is TGCACCAGCAGCCAAGATTCTCCTCCCTCCCCTCGAGCTTTCTTT.